One sample yielded the 20 T cell receptor beta chains listed below, sequenced in a study of blood T cell repertoires in COVID-19. Clones were read by immunoSEQ multiplex PCR, and TCRdb kept only the in-frame ones, dropping some. Among 80,000 to 100,000 clones, 87% were seen once, and the ten largest hold 3%. Sequenced: peripheral blood. These receptors all stem from a woman between 50 and 59 years old with active or convalescent COVID-19.

V is TRBV11-3 and J is TRBJ2-3; possible D gene TRBD2, 6 bases. Germline assignment: CDR1 SGHNT and CDR2 YENEEA. The CDR3 has 16 residues. Trimming stripped 0 bases from V and 1 base from J, with 11 bases between. CDR3 DNA: TGTGCCAGCAGCTTAGATGGGGCTAGCGGCACAGATACGCAGTATTTT. Translated, it gives CASSLDGASGTDTQYF. Full variable domain (rest looked up from reference TRBV11-3 and TRBJ2-3): EAGVVQSPRYKIIEKKQPVAFWCNPISGHNTLYWYLQNLGQGPELLIRYENEEAVDDSQLPKDRFSAERLKGVDSTLKIQPAELGDSAVYLCASSLDGASGTDTQYFGPGTRLTVL.

This chain links TRBV7-2 with TRBJ1-2; 8 positions match TRBD1. In germline, CDR1 is SGHTA, CDR2 FQGNSA. Trimming removed 6 bases from V and 4 bases from J; junction bases left unmatched: 4. This CDR3 is 13 amino acids long. CDR3: CASSRQGSYGYTF. DNA for the CDR3: TGTGCCAGCAGTCGACAGGGGAGCTATGGCTACACCTTC.

This chain joins TRBV19 and TRBJ1-5; D perhaps matches TRBD1 (5 bases). The germline V gene encodes CDR1 LNHDA and CDR2 SQIVND (reference sequence). This CDR3 contains 15 residues. With 6 bases removed from V and 4 bases from J, the gap between germline ends came to 16 bases. In nucleotides, the CDR3 is TGTGCCAGTAGCCTGATCAGGGAGGGTAATCAGCCCCAGCATTTT. Its translation is CASSLIREGNQPQHF.

This clone has only a few counts. The chain joins TRBV7-8 to TRBJ2-6; unclear D gene. Looked up from germline, CDR1 is SGHVS and CDR2 is FQNEAQ. Trimming stripped 2 bases from V and 0 bases from J, with 20 bases between. CDR3 length equals 20 residues. CDR3 region: CASSLRGLRAQSSGANVLTF. In nucleotides, the CDR3 is TGTGCCAGCAGCTTAAGAGGTCTGAGAGCCCAATCCTCTGGGGCCAACGTCCTGACTTTC. The whole variable domain, filled in from reference TRBV7-8 and TRBJ2-6, reads GAGVSQSPRYKVAKRGQDVALRCDPISGHVSLFWYQQALGQGPEFLTYFQNEAQLDKSGLPSDRFFAERPEGSVSTLKIQRTQQEDSAVYLCASSLRGLRAQSSGANVLTFGAGSRLTVL.

The chain uses TRBV24-1 and TRBJ2-3; 14 positions match TRBD2. The CDR3 consists of 21 residues. Trimming removed 4 bases from V and 3 bases from J; junction bases left unmatched: 17. Germline V gene sequence: CDR1 KGHDR, CDR2 SFDVKD. DNA for the CDR3: TGTGCCACCAGTGACCCTACGACTAGCGGGGGGGCCGGATCTGGTACAGATACGCAGTATTTT. As protein: CATSDPTTSGGAGSGTDTQYF.

The V gene is TRBV2, the J gene TRBJ2-3; TRBD2 matches at 11 bases. The J segment lost 2 bases and the V segment lost 0 bases, leaving 4 bases of the junction unmatched. This CDR3 region has 17 residues. The germline V gene has CDR1 SNHLY and CDR2 FYNNEI. CDR3 DNA sequence: TGTGCCAGCAGTGAAGCGGGGACTAGCGGACTCACAGATACGCAGTATTTT. The encoded protein is CASSEAGTSGLTDTQYF.

The chain joins TRBV2 to TRBJ1-1; 9 bases line up with TRBD1. Germline V gene sequence: CDR1 SNHLY, CDR2 FYNNEI. V trimming: 7 bases; J trimming: 11 bases; junction bases outside the gene matches: 11. The CDR3 contains 13 residues. The CDR3 nucleotides read TGTGCCAGCACGCCGGGACAGGGTATCAAGGCTTTCTTT. Translated, it gives CASTPGQGIKAFF. Together with reference TRBV2 and TRBJ1-1, the CDR3 gives the full variable domain: EPEVTQTPSHQVTQMGQEVILRCVPISNHLYFYWYRQILGQKVEFLVSFYNNEISEKSEIFDDQFSVERPDGSNFTLKIRSTKLEDSAMYFCASTPGQGIKAFFGQGTRLTVV.

This clone was observed a few times. This chain uses TRBV2 with TRBJ1-2; TRBD1 matches at 7 bases. This CDR3 has 17 amino acids. CDR1 SNHLY and CDR2 FYNNEI come from the germline V gene. The J segment lost 4 bases and the V segment lost 5 bases, leaving 16 bases of the junction unmatched. The CDR3 nucleotides are TGTGCCAGCAGTAAGGGACAGCTTATCGCCCTCCTCTATGGCTACACCTTC. Translating gives CASSKGQLIALLYGYTF.

The rearrangement joins TRBV7-9 to TRBJ1-4; 8 nucleotides agree with TRBD1. Per the germline V gene, CDR1 is SEHNR and CDR2 is FQNEAQ (reference sequence). Germline trimming cut 5 bases from V and 4 bases from J; bases unmatched to any gene: 9. The CDR3 is 16 residues long. The CDR3, as DNA: TGTGCCAGCAGCGGGCCCACGGGACAGGTTAATGAAAAACTGTTTTTT. Protein: CASSGPTGQVNEKLFF.

The chain employs TRBV25-1 and TRBJ2-3, with D unclear. Germline values: CDR1 MGHDK, CDR2 SYGVNS. The CDR3 spans 14 residues. V was cut by 3 bases and J by 0 bases, with 7 bases left in between. The CDR3 spells CASSESPSTDTQYF. The CDR3 nucleotides read TGTGCCAGCAGTGAGTCCCCAAGCACAGATACGCAGTATTTT.

The count of this clone is one. The rearrangement links TRBV9 to TRBJ2-5; D possibly corresponds to TRBD2 (5 bases). The V gene's germline CDR1 is SGDLS and CDR2 YYNGEE. Trimming left V 1 base short and J 6 bases short, with 13 bases between. This CDR3 is built from 14 residues. CDR3 protein: CASSVSLAVQTQYF. As DNA, the CDR3 is TGTGCCAGCAGCGTAAGCCTAGCCGTCCAGACCCAGTACTTC.

The V and J genes are TRBV5-1 and TRBJ2-3, with TRBD2 matching 7 bases. The CDR3 contains 14 residues. The J segment lost 4 bases and the V segment lost 4 bases, leaving 6 bases of the junction unmatched. The germline gives CDR1 SGHRS, CDR2 YFSETQ. Here the CDR3 reads CASSKQAGADTQYF. CDR3 sequence (DNA): TGCGCCAGCAGCAAACAGGCGGGAGCAGATACGCAGTATTTT.

V gene TRBV3-1 (or the pseudogene TRBV3-2) combines with J gene TRBJ1-1, with D possibly TRBD1 on 5 matching bases. Trimming stripped 0 bases from V and 13 bases from J, with 15 bases between. Per germline, CDR1 LGHDT and CDR2 YNNKEL (reference sequence). The CDR3 is made up of 13 amino acids. The CDR3 DNA follows: TGTGCCAGCAGCCAAGACACAGGCGGAAGGGGTTTCTTT. This translates into CASSQDTGGRGFF.

For the CDR3, the DNA is TGTGCCAGCGGCTTGACCGGGGAGCTGTTTTTT. It yields the protein CASGLTGELFF. The V and J genes are TRBV27 and TRBJ2-2; D call uncertain. The germline V gene encodes CDR1 MNHEY and CDR2 SMNVEV (reference sequence). The length of the CDR3 is 11 residues. V was trimmed by 8 bases and J by 5 bases, leaving 6 bases between them.

The chain recombines TRBV12-3 or TRBV12-4 with TRBJ1-1, with a possible D match to TRBD1 (5 bases). Trimming cost V 5 bases and J 1 base, with 8 bases left between them. The CDR3 consists of 13 residues. CDR3 loop: CASSPGGNTEAFF. Here the CDR3 DNA reads TGTGCCAGCAGTCCGGGGGGGAACACTGAAGCTTTCTTT.

The chain carries TRBV5-4 and TRBJ1-2; TRBD1 is a possible D gene (5 bases). V lost 2 bases and J lost 8, with 22 bases in between. The germline CDR1 and CDR2 sequences are SGHNT and YYREEE (reference sequence). This CDR3 spans 16 amino acids. For the CDR3, the DNA is TGTGCCAGCAGCTTCGCGGGGGGGGAAGGGGTTGACGGCTACACCTTC. Amino acids: CASSFAGGEGVDGYTF. Filled out from reference TRBV5-4 and TRBJ1-2, the complete variable domain reads ETGVTQSPTHLIKTRGQQVTLRCSSQSGHNTVSWYQQALGQGPQFIFQYYREEENGRGNFPPRFSGLQFPNYSSELNVNALELDDSALYLCASSFAGGEGVDGYTFGSGTRLTVV.

This chain connects TRBV5-6 to TRBJ1-2; D not resolved. Germline V CDR1 and CDR2: SGHDT, YYEEEE. The CDR3 is made up of 15 amino acids. Trimming took 0 bases from V and 4 from J, leaving 13 bases between them. CDR3 protein: CASSLEGGQRYGYTF. In DNA form, the CDR3 reads TGTGCCAGCAGCTTGGAGGGAGGCCAACGCTATGGCTACACCTTC.

This clone appeared once. V is TRBV7-2 and J is TRBJ1-1, with 8 positions matching TRBD1. CDR3 length: 19 amino acids. V was pared by 6 bases and J by 3 bases, with 21 bases of the junction left unmatched. In germline, CDR1 is SGHTA, CDR2 FQGNSA. Written as DNA, the CDR3 is TGTGCCAGCAGTTCCGGGACAGGAAATCAATGGGCCAGGGACACTGAAGCTTTCTTT. Amino acids: CASSSGTGNQWARDTEAFF.

The chain joins TRBV9 to TRBJ2-1; 10 bases agree with TRBD1. V shed 2 bases and J 9 bases; nucleotides not matched to a gene: 8. The CDR3 is 15 amino acids. The germline gives CDR1 SGDLS, CDR2 YYNGEE. CDR3 bases: TGTGCCAGCAGCGTCTTCGACAGGGGGCTAAGTGAGCAGTTCTTC. This translates into CASSVFDRGLSEQFF.

V gene TRBV5-1 combines with J gene TRBJ2-3, with 8 bases aligning to TRBD1. Germline lookup yields CDR1 SGHRS and CDR2 YFSETQ. Trimming cost V 4 bases and J 2 bases; bases outside gene matches: 3. The CDR3 covers 14 residues. CDR3 in amino acids: CASSRGQATDTQYF. CDR3 nucleotides: TGCGCCAGCAGCCGGGGACAGGCCACAGATACGCAGTATTTT.